The rows below give T cell receptor beta chains drawn from one sample of a study of blood T cells in healthy people across ages. MiXCR was run by TCRdb on the 5' RACE reads, yielding one entry per CDR3 protein. This table has over 1.5 million distinct CDR3 sequences, roughly 52% appearing once. Sequences were obtained from blood. The receptor set was obtained from a woman aged 40 to 50 in good health. Each CDR3 is given with its conserved first and last residue. Fields, in order: clone size, J gene, D gene, V gene, CDR3 DNA, CDR3 protein. A D gene is named only where the DNA matches it firmly. Not all rows give a size; the values are once, few, many and, for expanded clones, a class.

few | TRBJ2-7 | - | TRBV20-1 | TGCAGTGCTCTCAGGTTAGCCTCTAGCTACGAGCAGTACTTC | CSALRLASSYEQYF
few | TRBJ1-6 | - | TRBV5-1 | TGCGCCAGCAAGAAGGGCGAATATAATTCACCCCTCCACTTT | CASKKGEYNSPLHF
few | TRBJ2-5 | TRBD2 | TRBV7-2 | TGTGCCAGCAGCTTAGGTTTGACTAGCGGGGGGGCAGAGACCCAGTACTTC | CASSLGLTSGGAETQYF
few | TRBJ2-5 | - | TRBV9 | TGTGCCAGCAGCGTTAGCGGAGCCGTCCAAGAGACCCAGTACTTC | CASSVSGAVQETQYF
- | TRBJ1-5 | - | TRBV20-1 | TGCAGTGCCGTAATGTCCCCCGATAGCAATCAGCCCCAGCATTTT | CSAVMSPDSNQPQHF
once | TRBJ1-5 | - | TRBV20-1 | TGCAGTGCTAGGAAGGCAAGGGGCAATCAGCCCCAGCATTTT | CSARKARGNQPQHF
- | TRBJ2-4 | - | TRBV6-5 | TGTGCCAGCAGTTACTCGTTATCCCAACTAGCCAAAAACATTCAGTACTTC | CASSYSLSQLAKNIQYF
few | TRBJ2-3 | TRBD2 | TRBV4-2 | TGTGCCAGCAGCCAAGAAGGGCTCCGGGGGGGCACAGATACGCAGTATTTT | CASSQEGLRGGTDTQYF
few | TRBJ2-3 | - | TRBV7-2 | TGTGCCAGCAGCCCGCGGAGGCTAGGGTCGGATACGCAGTATTTT | CASSPRRLGSDTQYF
- | TRBJ2-5 | - | TRBV24-1 | TGTGCCACCAGTGATCCAACAGGGTTTGGAGAGACCCAGTACTTC | CATSDPTGFGETQYF
- | TRBJ1-1 | - | TRBV6-1 | TGTGCCAGCAGTGAAGCCTGGAACACTGAAGCTTTCTTT | CASSEAWNTEAFF
- | TRBJ2-1 | TRBD1 | TRBV5-1 | TGCGCCAGCACCTGGACCGGGACAGTTACCTACAATGAGCAGTTCTTC | CASTWTGTVTYNEQFF
once | TRBJ1-5 | - | TRBV7-9 | TGTGCCAGCAGCCCCGGACAGCCCGGCAATCAGCCCCAGCATTTT | CASSPGQPGNQPQHF
few | TRBJ2-1 | - | TRBV7-2 | TGTGCCAGCAGCCGGGGGCAAAGCCCCCCTGAGAATGAGCAGTTCTTC | CASSRGQSPPENEQFF
- | TRBJ1-2 | - | TRBV20-1 | TGCAGTGCTAGAGTCAGGAGTCGATATGGCTACACCTTC | CSARVRSRYGYTF
- | TRBJ2-1 | TRBD2 | TRBV6-2/TRBV6-3 | TGTGCCAGCAGTACTAGCGGGGGCAGAGTCTCCTACAAGGAGCAGTTCTTC | CASSTSGGRVSYKEQFF
- | TRBJ2-5 | - | TRBV2 | TGTGCCAGCACCAAAAACCGGCTAAAAGAGACCCAGTACTTC | CASTKNRLKETQYF
- | TRBJ2-1 | - | TRBV20-1 | TGCAGTGCTAGGGACAGCTGGCATGAGCAGTTCTTC | CSARDSWHEQFF
- | TRBJ1-1 | - | TRBV6-1 | TGTGCCAGCAGTGAAGAAGGGACCAACACTGAAGCTTTCTTT | CASSEEGTNTEAFF
- | TRBJ2-5 | - | TRBV25-1 | TGTGCCAGCAGTCGAAGGGGCGCACTAGGGGAGACCCAGTACTTC | CASSRRGALGETQYF
- | TRBJ2-5 | - | TRBV5-1 | TGCGCCAGCAGCTCCCGACTGGGGGGACAAGAGACCCAGTACTTC | CASSSRLGGQETQYF
- | TRBJ2-3 | - | TRBV20-1 | TGCAGTGCCGGGGCCCCAGTCACAGATACGCAGTATTTT | CSAGAPVTDTQYF
- | TRBJ2-5 | TRBD2 | TRBV20-1 | TGCAGTGCTAGAGGGGGACTAGGTGTCCAAGAGACCCAGTACTTC | CSARGGLGVQETQYF
- | TRBJ1-2 | - | TRBV6-1 | TGTGCCGGCAGTCCACGGGGGACATTCTATGGCTACACCTTC | CAGSPRGTFYGYTF
- | TRBJ1-2 | - | TRBV6-5 | TGTGCCAGTAAGAATCGGGGAGGGTATGGCTACACCTTC | CASKNRGGYGYTF
once | TRBJ2-7 | - | TRBV20-1 | TGCAGTGCTGGACCTGGGGGGCTCCACGAGCAGTACTTC | CSAGPGGLHEQYF
- | TRBJ1-4 | - | TRBV4-3 | TGCGCCAGCAGCCAAGGATCGGACAGAAGCAATGAAAAACTGTTTTTT | CASSQGSDRSNEKLFF
once | TRBJ2-1 | - | TRBV5-1 | TGCGCCAGCAGCTTGACCGGGACTCGGGGACTCACAGACAATGAGCAGTTCTTC | CASSLTGTRGLTDNEQFF
- | TRBJ1-1 | - | TRBV7-9 | TGTGCCAGCGGGCGACCTCAGAACACTGAAGCTTTCTTT | CASGRPQNTEAFF
many | TRBJ2-6 | TRBD1 | TRBV18 | TGTGCCAGCTCACCACTTGGGGACAGCAGGTCTGGGGCCAACGTCCTGACTTTC | CASSPLGDSRSGANVLTF
few | TRBJ2-3 | TRBD1 | TRBV12-3/TRBV12-4 | TGTGCCAGCAGATTCGGACAGGCCCCAGATACGCAGTATTTT | CASRFGQAPDTQYF
- | TRBJ2-5 | - | TRBV20-1 | TGCAGTGCCGAAGGCGGGGCGCCAAGACAAGAGACCCAGTACTTC | CSAEGGAPRQETQYF
- | TRBJ2-7 | - | TRBV18 | TGTGCCAGCTCACTCAACCGCCTCGAGCAGTACTTC | CASSLNRLEQYF
many | TRBJ2-4 | TRBD1 | TRBV7-2 | TGTGCCAGCAGCCAAGAACAGGGGGCGGGAGCCAAAAACATTCAGTACTTC | CASSQEQGAGAKNIQYF
few | TRBJ2-3 | - | TRBV20-1 | TGCAGTGCTCCCGACCCTAAGGAGAGGACAGATACGCAGTATTTT | CSAPDPKERTDTQYF
- | TRBJ2-5 | TRBD2 | TRBV27 | TGTGCCAGCTTCACTGGACTAGCGGAAGAGACCCAGTACTTC | CASFTGLAEETQYF
- | TRBJ1-5 | - | TRBV15 | TGTGCCACCAGCAGAGAAGGCGTTAGTCAGCCCCAGCATTTT | CATSREGVSQPQHF
- | TRBJ1-2 | - | TRBV21-1 | TGTGCCAGCAGCAGGGGACAGGGGGCATGCGGCTATGGCTACACCTTC | CASSRGQGACGYGYTF
- | TRBJ1-2 | - | TRBV28 | TGTGCCAGCAGTTTTTCCGGGTCGGGCTATGGCTACACCTTC | CASSFSGSGYGYTF
- | TRBJ2-1 | TRBD2 | TRBV5-4 | TGTGCCAGCAGTCATGAGCGGGGGGGCCTTGGGGATGAGCAGTTCTTC | CASSHERGGLGDEQFF
few | TRBJ2-5 | - | TRBV27 | TGTGCCAGCAGTTTAAGTTTCAGGGAGACCCAGTACTTC | CASSLSFRETQYF
- | TRBJ2-1 | - | TRBV4-2 | TGTGCCAGCAGCCAAGTTGGCGTGAATGAGCAGTTCTTC | CASSQVGVNEQFF
- | TRBJ2-7 | - | TRBV7-2 | TGTGCCAGCAGCGTAAATCGGGGATCCTCCTACGGGCAGTACTTC | CASSVNRGSSYGQYF
few | TRBJ2-3 | - | TRBV7-7 | TGTGCTAGCAGCGCCACTAAAGAAGGAGATACGCAGTATTTT | CASSATKEGDTQYF
- | TRBJ2-3 | TRBD1 | TRBV6-2/TRBV6-3 | TGTGCCAGCAGAGAAAGGGACAGGGTAGCAGATACGCAGTATTTT | CASRERDRVADTQYF
- | TRBJ1-2 | - | TRBV6-2/TRBV6-3 | TGTGCCAGCAGTGCCCTGATCGGGGGCCCGGGCGGCTACACCTTC | CASSALIGGPGGYTF
- | TRBJ2-6 | - | TRBV4-3 | TGCGCCAGCAGCCAAGGTCATGGGGGCTTTGGGGCCAACGTCCTGACTTTC | CASSQGHGGFGANVLTF
few | TRBJ2-5 | - | TRBV6-5 | TGTGCCAGCAGCGACACAGGGAACCAAGAGACCCAGTACTTC | CASSDTGNQETQYF
- | TRBJ2-1 | - | TRBV7-2 | TGTGCCAGCAGTCCTTTGGGTACGGGAGAGGGAACTTACAATGAGCAGTTCTTC | CASSPLGTGEGTYNEQFF
- | TRBJ2-2 | - | TRBV5-5 | TGTGCCAGCAGCTTGAACACGAACACCGGGGAGCTGTTTTTT | CASSLNTNTGELFF
- | TRBJ2-1 | TRBD1 | TRBV9 | TGTGCCAGCAGCACGGACAGGCAGAGCTCCTACAATGAGCAGTTCTTC | CASSTDRQSSYNEQFF
- | TRBJ1-1 | TRBD1 | TRBV24-1 | TGTGCCACCAACGAATTAAGGGGGCTGTCAACTGAAGCTTTCTTT | CATNELRGLSTEAFF
- | TRBJ1-2 | - | TRBV20-1 | TGCAGTGCTTCCGGGGACCACTATGGCTACACCTTC | CSASGDHYGYTF
- | TRBJ2-5 | - | TRBV7-8 | TGTGCCAGCAGCTTAGAATTGGGACCCCAAGAGACCCAGTACTTC | CASSLELGPQETQYF
- | TRBJ2-1 | - | TRBV10-3 | TGTGCCATCAGTAACTGGACGGGAAATGAGCAGTTCTTC | CAISNWTGNEQFF